This TCR beta chain was observed in a study of shared clonotypes between healthy human individuals. Whole-study findings and limits: Some clonotypes were shared by all four sorted-subset donors, while others were not shared. The non-shared ones had lower generation probabilities than the shared ones.

CDR1 and CDR2 from the germline V gene are SGHTA and FQGTGA. The CDR3 runs 15 residues. V was clipped by 2 bases and J by 3 bases; unmatched bases: 3. As to this clone: Its specificity is not known.

Method: immunoSEQ multiplex PCR; TCRdb's copy keeps in-frame clones and lacks some. The sample comprises roughly 700,000 clones, around 67% of which are singletons, and approximately 1.6% rests with the top ten. Partitioning of CD4+ cells yielded a CD45RA+ naive subset and a CD45RA-negative memory subset. Sequences were obtained from memory CD4+ T cells sorted from blood. Subset reported: CD45RA-negative fraction. This sequence originates from a woman in her twenties or thirties in good health. This chain links TRBV7-3 with TRBJ2-2; 7 nucleotides agree with TRBD2. CDR3: CASSLRLADTGELFF. DNA for the CDR3: TGTGCCAGCAGCTTACGGCTAGCGGACACCGGGGAGCTGTTTTTT.